This T cell receptor beta chain is drawn from a study of blood T cell repertoires in COVID-19. For the study at large: PBMCs, B-cell-depleted T cells, or T cells provided the cDNA or gDNA that made up the material.

Per the original data handling: The authors estimated nucleated cell counts from reference gene primer amplification. Only in-frame clones appear in the TCRdb table, and some are missing; sequencing was by immunoSEQ multiplex PCR. The D gene and trimming were derived from the DNA, and the V and J assignments and clone size from that table. The data hold about 50,000 clones, with roughly 85% observed a single time. The sample holds a few counts of this clone. The CDR3 totals 14 residues. CDR1 SGHTS and CDR2 YDEGEE come from the germline V gene. Trimming stripped 2 bases from V and 4 bases from J, with 13 bases between.

The receptor's source is a man between 65 and 79 years old with acute or convalescent COVID-19. Sequencing was performed on peripheral blood. V is TRBV5-8 and J is TRBJ2-7; D is perhaps TRBD2 (5 bases). The chain's CDR3 is CASSFTSRGYEQYF. DNA for the CDR3: TGTGCCAGCAGCTTTACCTCCCGGGGTTACGAGCAGTACTTC. Filled out from reference TRBV5-8 and TRBJ2-7, the complete variable domain reads EAGVTQSPTHLIKTRGQQATLRCSPISGHTSVYWYQQALGLGLQFLLWYDEGEERNRGNFPPRFSGRQFPNYSSELNVNALELEDSALYLCASSFTSRGYEQYFGPGTRLTVT.